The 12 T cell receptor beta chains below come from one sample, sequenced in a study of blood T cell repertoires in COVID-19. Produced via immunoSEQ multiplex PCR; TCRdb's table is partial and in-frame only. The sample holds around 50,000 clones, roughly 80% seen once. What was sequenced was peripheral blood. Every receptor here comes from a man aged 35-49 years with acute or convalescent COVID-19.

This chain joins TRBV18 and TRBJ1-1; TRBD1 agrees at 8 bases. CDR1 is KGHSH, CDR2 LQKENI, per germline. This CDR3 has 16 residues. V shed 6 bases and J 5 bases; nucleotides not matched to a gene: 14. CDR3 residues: CASSRGQGALRTEAFF. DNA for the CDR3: TGTGCCAGCTCCCGCGGGCAGGGGGCTCTCCGGACTGAAGCTTTCTTT.

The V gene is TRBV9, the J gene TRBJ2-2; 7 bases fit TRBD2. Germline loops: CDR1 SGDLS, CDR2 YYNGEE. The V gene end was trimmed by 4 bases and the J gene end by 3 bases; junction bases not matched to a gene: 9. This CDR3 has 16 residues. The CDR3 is CASSPPQRGHTGELFF. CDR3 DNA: TGTGCCAGCAGCCCTCCTCAGCGGGGACACACCGGGGAGCTGTTTTTT.

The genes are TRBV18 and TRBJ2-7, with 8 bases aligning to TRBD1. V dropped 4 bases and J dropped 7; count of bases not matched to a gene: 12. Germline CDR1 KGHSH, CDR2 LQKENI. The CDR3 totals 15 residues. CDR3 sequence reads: CASSLSTGELSEQYF. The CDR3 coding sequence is TGTGCCAGCTCACTCTCGACAGGGGAACTCTCAGAGCAGTACTTC.

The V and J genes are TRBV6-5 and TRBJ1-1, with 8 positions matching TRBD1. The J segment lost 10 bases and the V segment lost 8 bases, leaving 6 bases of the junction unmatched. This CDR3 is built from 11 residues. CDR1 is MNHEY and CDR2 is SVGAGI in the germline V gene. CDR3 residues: CASDRTGLAFF. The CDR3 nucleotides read TGTGCCAGCGACAGGACAGGGCTAGCTTTCTTT.

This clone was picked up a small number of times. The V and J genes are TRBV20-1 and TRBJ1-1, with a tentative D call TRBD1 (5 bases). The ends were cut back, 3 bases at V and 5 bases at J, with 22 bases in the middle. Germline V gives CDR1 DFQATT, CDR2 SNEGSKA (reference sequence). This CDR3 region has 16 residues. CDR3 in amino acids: CSASHPWTGRGTEAFF. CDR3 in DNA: TGCAGTGCTAGTCACCCATGGACTGGTCGGGGGACTGAAGCTTTCTTT.

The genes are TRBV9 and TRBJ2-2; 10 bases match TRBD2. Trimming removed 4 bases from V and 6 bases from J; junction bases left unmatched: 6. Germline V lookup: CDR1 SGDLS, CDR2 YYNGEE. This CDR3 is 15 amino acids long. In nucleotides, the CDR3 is TGTGCCAGCAGCCCCCTAGCGGGGGTCGCCGGGGAGCTGTTTTTT. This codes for CASSPLAGVAGELFF.

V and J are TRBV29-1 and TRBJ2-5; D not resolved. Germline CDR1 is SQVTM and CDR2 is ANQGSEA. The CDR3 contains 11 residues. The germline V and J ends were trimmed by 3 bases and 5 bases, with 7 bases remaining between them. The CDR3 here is CSVEVVETQYF. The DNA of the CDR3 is TGCAGCGTTGAGGTAGTTGAGACCCAGTACTTC.

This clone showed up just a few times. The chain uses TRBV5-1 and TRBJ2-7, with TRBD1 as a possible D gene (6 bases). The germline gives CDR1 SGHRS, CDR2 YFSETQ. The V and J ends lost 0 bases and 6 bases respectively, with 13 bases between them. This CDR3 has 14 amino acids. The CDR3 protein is CASSLDLGAGEQYF. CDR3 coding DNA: TGCGCCAGCAGCTTGGATCTGGGGGCGGGCGAGCAGTACTTC.

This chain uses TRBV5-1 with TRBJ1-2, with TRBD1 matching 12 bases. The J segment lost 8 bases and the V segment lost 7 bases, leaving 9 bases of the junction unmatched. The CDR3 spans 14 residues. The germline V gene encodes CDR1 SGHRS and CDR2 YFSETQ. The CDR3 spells CASRLGDRGHGYTF. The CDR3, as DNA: TGCGCCAGCCGACTGGGGGACAGGGGGCACGGCTACACCTTC.

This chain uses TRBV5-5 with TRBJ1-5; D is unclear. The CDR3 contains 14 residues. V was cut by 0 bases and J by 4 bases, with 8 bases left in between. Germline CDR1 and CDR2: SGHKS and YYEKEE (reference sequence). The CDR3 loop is CASSLDSNNQPQHF. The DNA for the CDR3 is TGTGCCAGCAGCTTGGACAGTAATAATCAGCCCCAGCATTTT.

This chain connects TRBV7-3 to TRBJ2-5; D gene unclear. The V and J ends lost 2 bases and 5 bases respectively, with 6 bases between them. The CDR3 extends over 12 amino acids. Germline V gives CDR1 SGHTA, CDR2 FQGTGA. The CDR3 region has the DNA TGTGCCAGCAGCTTACTCAGGGAGACCCAGTACTTC. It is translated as CASSLLRETQYF.

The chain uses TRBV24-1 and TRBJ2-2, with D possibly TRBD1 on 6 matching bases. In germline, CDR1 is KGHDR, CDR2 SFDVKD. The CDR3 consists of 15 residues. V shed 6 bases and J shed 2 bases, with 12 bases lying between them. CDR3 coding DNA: TGTGCCACCAGTAAACAGGGTTTTAACACCGGGGAGCTGTTTTTT. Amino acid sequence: CATSKQGFNTGELFF.